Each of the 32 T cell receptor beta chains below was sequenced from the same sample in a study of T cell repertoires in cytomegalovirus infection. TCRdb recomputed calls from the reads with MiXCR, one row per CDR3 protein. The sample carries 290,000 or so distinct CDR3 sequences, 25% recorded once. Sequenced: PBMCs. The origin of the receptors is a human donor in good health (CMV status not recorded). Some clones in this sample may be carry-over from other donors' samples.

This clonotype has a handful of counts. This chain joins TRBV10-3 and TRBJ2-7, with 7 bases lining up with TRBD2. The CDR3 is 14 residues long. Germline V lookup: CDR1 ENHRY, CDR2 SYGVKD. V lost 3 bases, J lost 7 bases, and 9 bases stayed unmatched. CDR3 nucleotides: TGTGCCATCAGTGATTACGGGGGGTCCGATGAGCAGTACTTC. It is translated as CAISDYGGSDEQYF.

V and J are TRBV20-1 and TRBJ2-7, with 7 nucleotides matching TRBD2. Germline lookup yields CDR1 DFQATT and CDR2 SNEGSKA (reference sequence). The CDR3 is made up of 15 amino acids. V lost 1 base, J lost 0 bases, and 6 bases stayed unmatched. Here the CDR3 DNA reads TGCAGTGCTAGAGTTCATGAGCGGGACTCCTACGAGCAGTACTTC. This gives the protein CSARVHERDSYEQYF.

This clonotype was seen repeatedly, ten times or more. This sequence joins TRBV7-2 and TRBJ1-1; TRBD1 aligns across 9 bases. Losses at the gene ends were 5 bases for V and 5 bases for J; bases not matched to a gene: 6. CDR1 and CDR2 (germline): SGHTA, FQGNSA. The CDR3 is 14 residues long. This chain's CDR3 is CASSPTGGRTEAFF. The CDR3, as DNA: TGTGCCAGCAGCCCGACAGGGGGACGAACTGAAGCTTTCTTT.

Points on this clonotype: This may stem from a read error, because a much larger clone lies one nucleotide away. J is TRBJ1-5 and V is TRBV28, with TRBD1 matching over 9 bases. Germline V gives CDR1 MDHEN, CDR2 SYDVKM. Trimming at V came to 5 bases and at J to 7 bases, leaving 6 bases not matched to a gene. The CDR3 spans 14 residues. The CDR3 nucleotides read TGTGCCAGCAGTACCGGGACAGGGTACCAGCCCCAGCATTTT. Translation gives CASSTGTGYQPQHF. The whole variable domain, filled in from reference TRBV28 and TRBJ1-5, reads DVKVTQSSRYLVKRTGEKVFLECVQDMDHENMFWYRQDPGLGLRLIYFSYDVKMKEKGDIPEGYSVSREKKERFSLILESASTNQTSMYLCASSTGTGYQPQHFGDGTRLSIL.

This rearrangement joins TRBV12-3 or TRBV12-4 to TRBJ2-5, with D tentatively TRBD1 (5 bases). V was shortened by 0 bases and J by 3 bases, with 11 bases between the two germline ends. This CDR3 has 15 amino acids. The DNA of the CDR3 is TGTGCCAGCAGTTTAGCTCAGGGTCGAGAAGAGACCCAGTACTTC. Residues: CASSLAQGREETQYF.

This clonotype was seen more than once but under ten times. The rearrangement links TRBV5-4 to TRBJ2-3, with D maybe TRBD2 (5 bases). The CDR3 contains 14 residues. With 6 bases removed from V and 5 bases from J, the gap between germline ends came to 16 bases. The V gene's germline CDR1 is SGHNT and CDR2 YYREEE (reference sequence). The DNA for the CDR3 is TGTGCCAGCACCCCGGGATCCTATAGAGATACGCAGTATTTT. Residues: CASTPGSYRDTQYF.

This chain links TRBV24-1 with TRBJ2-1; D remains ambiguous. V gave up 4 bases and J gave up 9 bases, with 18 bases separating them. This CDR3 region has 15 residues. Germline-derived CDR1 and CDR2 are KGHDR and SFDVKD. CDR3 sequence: CATSDPANNHGEQFF. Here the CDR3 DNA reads TGTGCCACCAGTGACCCAGCAAACAACCACGGTGAGCAGTTCTTC.

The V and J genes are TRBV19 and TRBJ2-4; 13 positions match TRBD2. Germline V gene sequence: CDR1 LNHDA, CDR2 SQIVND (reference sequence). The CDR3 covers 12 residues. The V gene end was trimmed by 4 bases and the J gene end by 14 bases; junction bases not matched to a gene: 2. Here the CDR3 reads CASSNGLAGEYF. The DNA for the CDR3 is TGTGCCAGTAGTAATGGACTAGCGGGGGAGTACTTC. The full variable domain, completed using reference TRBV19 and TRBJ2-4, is DGGITQSPKYLFRKEGQNVTLSCEQNLNHDAMYWYRQDPGQGLRLIYYSQIVNDFQKGDIAEGYSVSREKKESFPLTVTSAQKNPTAFYLCASSNGLAGEYFGAGTRLSVL.

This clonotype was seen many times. The DNA for the CDR3 is TGTGCCAGCAGCCTTAATAACCCCTCCGGGACAGATGCCTACGAGCAGTACTTC. Translating it yields CASSLNNPSGTDAYEQYF. The chain joins TRBV7-2 to TRBJ2-7; 7 nucleotides align to TRBD1. From germline, CDR1 is SGHTA and CDR2 FQGNSA. The trim removed 5 bases at V and 2 bases at J, leaving 18 bases unmatched. The CDR3 runs 18 residues. The full variable domain, rest sourced from reference TRBV7-2 and TRBJ2-7, is GAGVSQSPSNKVTEKGKDVELRCDPISGHTALYWYRQSLGQGLEFLIYFQGNSAPDKSGLPSDRFSAERTGGSVSTLTIQRTQQEDSAVYLCASSLNNPSGTDAYEQYFGPGTRLTVT.

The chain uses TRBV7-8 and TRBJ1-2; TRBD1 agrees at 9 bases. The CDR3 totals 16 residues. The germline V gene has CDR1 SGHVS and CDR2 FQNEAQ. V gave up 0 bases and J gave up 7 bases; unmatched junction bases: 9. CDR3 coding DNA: TGTGCCAGCAGCTTAGCGAGGACAGGGGCCCTTTTTGGCTACACCTTC. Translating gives CASSLARTGALFGYTF. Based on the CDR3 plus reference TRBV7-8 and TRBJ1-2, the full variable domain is GAGVSQSPRYKVAKRGQDVALRCDPISGHVSLFWYQQALGQGPEFLTYFQNEAQLDKSGLPSDRFFAERPEGSVSTLKIQRTQQEDSAVYLCASSLARTGALFGYTFGSGTRLTVV.

CDR3 sequence: CASSSSGPTVEQFF. DNA for the CDR3: TGTGCCAGCAGTTCCTCCGGACCCACCGTTGAGCAGTTCTTC. The V gene is TRBV6-5, the J gene TRBJ2-1; D is unresolved. Germline V gene sequence: CDR1 MNHEY, CDR2 SVGAGI. V was clipped by 4 bases and J by 9 bases, with 16 bases between them. CDR3 size: 14 residues.

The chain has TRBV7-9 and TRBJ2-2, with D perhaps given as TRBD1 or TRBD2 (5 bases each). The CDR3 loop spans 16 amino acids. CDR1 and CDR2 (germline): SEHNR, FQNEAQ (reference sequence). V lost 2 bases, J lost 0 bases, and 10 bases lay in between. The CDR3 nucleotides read TGTGCCAGCAGCTTATTCCGGGACCCGAACACCGGGGAGCTGTTTTTT. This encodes CASSLFRDPNTGELFF.

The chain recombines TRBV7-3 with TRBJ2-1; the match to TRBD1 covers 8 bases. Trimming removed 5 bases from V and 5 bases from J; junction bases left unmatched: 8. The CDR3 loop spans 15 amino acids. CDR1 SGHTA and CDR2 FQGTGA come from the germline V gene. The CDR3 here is CASSRQGTHNNEQFF. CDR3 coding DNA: TGTGCCAGCAGCCGACAGGGGACCCACAACAATGAGCAGTTCTTC.

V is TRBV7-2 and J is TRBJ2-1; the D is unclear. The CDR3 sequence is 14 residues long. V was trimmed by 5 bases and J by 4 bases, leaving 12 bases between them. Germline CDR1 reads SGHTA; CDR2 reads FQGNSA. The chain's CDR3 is CASSGSLGYNEQFF. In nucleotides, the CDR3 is TGTGCCAGCAGCGGATCTCTAGGATACAATGAGCAGTTCTTC.

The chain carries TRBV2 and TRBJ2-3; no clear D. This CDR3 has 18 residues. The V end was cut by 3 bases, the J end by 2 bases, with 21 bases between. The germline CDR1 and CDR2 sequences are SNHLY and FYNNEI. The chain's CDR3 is CASSDTATNLRNTDTQYF. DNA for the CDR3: TGTGCCAGCAGTGACACCGCTACCAACTTGAGAAACACAGATACGCAGTATTTT.

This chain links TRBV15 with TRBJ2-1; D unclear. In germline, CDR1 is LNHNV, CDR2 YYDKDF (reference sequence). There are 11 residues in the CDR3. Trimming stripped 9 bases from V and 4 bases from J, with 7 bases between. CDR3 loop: CATGDYNEQFF. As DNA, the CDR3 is TGTGCCACAGGTGATTACAATGAGCAGTTCTTC.

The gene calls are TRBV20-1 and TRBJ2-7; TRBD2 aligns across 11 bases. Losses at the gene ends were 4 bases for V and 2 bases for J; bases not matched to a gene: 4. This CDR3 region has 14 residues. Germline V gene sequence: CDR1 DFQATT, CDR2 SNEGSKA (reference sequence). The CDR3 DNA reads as TGCAGTGCTATCGGGACTAGCGGAACCTACGAGCAGTACTTC. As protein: CSAIGTSGTYEQYF.

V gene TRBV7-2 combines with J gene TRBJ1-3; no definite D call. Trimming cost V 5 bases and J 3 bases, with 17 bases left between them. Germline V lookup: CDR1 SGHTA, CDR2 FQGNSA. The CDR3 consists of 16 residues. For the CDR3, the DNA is TGTGCCAGCAGCCTCGCGTCGGGAGGGTTTGGAAACACCATATATTTT. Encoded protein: CASSLASGGFGNTIYF.

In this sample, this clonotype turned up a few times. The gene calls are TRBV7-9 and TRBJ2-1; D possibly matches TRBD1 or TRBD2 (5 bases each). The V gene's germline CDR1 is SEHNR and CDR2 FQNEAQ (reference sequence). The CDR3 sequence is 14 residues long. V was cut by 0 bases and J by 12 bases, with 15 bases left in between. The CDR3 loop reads CASSLAQGTPRQFF. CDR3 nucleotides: TGTGCCAGCAGCTTAGCGCAAGGGACCCCCCGGCAGTTCTTC. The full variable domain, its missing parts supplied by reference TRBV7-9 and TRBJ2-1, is DTGVSQNPRHKITKRGQNVTFRCDPISEHNRLYWYRQTLGQGPEFLTYFQNEAQLEKSRLLSDRFSAERPKGSFSTLEIQRTEQGDSAMYLCASSLAQGTPRQFFGPGTRLTVL.

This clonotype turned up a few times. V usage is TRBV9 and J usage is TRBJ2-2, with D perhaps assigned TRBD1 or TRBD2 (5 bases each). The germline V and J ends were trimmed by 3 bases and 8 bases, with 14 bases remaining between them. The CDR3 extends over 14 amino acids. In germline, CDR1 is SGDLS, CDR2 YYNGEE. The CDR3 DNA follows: TGTGCCAGCAGCGCCGGGACCCCAAGAGGGGAGCTGTTTTTT. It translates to CASSAGTPRGELFF.

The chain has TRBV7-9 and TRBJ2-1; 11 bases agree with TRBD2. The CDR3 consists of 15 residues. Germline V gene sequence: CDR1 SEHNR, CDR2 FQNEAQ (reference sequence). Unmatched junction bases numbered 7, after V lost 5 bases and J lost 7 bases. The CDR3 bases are TGTGCCAGCAGCCGAATGGGACTAGCGGAGAATGAGCAGTTCTTC. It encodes CASSRMGLAENEQFF.

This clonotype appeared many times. In DNA form, the CDR3 reads TGTGCCAGCAGCTTAGGTGCTTACTTTAGTCCCAAAAACATTCAGTACTTC. It translates to CASSLGAYFSPKNIQYF. This sequence joins TRBV7-8 and TRBJ2-4, with D uncertain. The germline V gene has CDR1 SGHVS and CDR2 FQNEAQ. V lost 1 base and J lost 2, with 15 bases in between. CDR3 size: 17 residues.

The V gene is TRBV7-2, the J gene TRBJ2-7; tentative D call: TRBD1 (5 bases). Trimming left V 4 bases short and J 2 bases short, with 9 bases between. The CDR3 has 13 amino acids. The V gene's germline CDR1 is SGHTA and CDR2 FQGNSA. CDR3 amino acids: CASSSRTTYEQYF. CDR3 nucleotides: TGTGCCAGCAGCTCCCGGACAACCTACGAGCAGTACTTC. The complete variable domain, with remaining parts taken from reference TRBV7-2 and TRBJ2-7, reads GAGVSQSPSNKVTEKGKDVELRCDPISGHTALYWYRQSLGQGLEFLIYFQGNSAPDKSGLPSDRFSAERTGGSVSTLTIQRTQQEDSAVYLCASSSRTTYEQYFGPGTRLTVT.

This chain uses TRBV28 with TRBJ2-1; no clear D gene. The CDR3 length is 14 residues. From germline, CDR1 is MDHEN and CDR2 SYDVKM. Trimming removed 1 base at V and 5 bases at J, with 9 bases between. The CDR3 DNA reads TGTGCCAGCAGTTTATTCCGGGTGCACAATGAGCAGTTCTTC. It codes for CASSLFRVHNEQFF.

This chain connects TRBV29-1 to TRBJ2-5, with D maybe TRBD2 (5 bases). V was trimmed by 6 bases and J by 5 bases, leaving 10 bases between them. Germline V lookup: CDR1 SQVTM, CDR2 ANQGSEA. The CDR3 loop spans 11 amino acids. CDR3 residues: CSVKLGETQYF. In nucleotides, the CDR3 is TGCAGCGTCAAACTAGGGGAGACCCAGTACTTC.

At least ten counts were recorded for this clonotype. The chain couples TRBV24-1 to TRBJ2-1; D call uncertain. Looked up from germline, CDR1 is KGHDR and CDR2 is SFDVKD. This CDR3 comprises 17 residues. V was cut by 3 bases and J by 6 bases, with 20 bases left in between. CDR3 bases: TGTGCCACCAGTGATCCCTACTCTCTCCGTGATTCCAATGAGCAGTTCTTC. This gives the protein CATSDPYSLRDSNEQFF.

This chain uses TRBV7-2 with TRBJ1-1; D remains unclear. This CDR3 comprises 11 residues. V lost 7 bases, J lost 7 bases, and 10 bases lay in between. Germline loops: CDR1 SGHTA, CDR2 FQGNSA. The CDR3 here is CASTARFEAFF. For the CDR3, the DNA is TGTGCCAGCACCGCGCGCTTTGAAGCTTTCTTT.

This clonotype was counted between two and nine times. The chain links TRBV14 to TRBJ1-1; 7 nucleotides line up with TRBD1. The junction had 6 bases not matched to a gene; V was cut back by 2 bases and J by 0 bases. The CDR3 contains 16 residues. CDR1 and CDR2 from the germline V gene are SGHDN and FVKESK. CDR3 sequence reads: CASSQIQGTMNTEAFF. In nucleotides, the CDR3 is TGTGCCAGCAGCCAAATACAGGGGACGATGAACACTGAAGCTTTCTTT.

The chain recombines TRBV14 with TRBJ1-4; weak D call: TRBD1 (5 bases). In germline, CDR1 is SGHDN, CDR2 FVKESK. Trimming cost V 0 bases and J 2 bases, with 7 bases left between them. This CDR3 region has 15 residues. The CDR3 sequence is CASSQDPGTNEKLFF. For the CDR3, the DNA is TGTGCCAGCAGCCAAGACCCAGGGACTAATGAAAAACTGTTTTTT.

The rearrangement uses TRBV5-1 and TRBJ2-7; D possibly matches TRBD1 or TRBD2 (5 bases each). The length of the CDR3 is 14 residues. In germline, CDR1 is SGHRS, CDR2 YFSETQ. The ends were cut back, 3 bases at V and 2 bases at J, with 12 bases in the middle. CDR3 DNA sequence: TGCGCCAGCAGCTGGGGACGGAATACCTACGAGCAGTACTTC. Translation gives CASSWGRNTYEQYF. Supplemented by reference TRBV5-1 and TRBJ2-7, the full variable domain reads KAGVTQTPRYLIKTRGQQVTLSCSPISGHRSVSWYQQTPGQGLQFLFEYFSETQRNKGNFPGRFSGRQFSNSRSEMNVSTLELGDSALYLCASSWGRNTYEQYFGPGTRLTVT.

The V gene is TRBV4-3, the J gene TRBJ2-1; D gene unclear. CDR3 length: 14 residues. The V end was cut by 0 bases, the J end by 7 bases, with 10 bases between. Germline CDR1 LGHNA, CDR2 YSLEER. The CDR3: CASSQETRSNEQFF. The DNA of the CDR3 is TGCGCCAGCAGCCAAGAGACAAGGTCAAATGAGCAGTTCTTC.

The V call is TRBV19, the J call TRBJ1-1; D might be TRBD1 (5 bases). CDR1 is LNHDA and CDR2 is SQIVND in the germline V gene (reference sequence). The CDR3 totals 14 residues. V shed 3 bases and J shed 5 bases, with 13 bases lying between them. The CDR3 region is CASSIRGEGTEAFF. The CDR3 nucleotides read TGTGCCAGTAGTATCCGAGGGGAAGGTACTGAAGCTTTCTTT.